The sequence of this T cell receptor (beta chain) was determined in a study of T cells in Graves' hyperthyroidism and ophthalmopathy. General study results and limits: Ophthalmopathy, which appeared later, was predicted by the model a median 6.5 months before onset.

A note on this clonotype: The antigen is not known. A read error may produce the germline difference seen at one junction end.

The CDR3 sequence is 14 residues long. Germline CDR1 and CDR2: SGHTA and FQGNSA. What was amplified from RNA transcripts were TCR beta CDR3 regions. With the HTBI primer set, the TCR CDR3 went through a first round of RT-PCR. Using its own MiXCR run on the multiplex PCR reads, TCRdb lists one record per CDR3 protein. In the table there are hundreds of thousands of distinct CDR3 sequences, about 14% of which are singletons. The sequence was obtained from a woman aged 45-59 years with Graves' ophthalmopathy. This chain connects TRBV7-2 to TRBJ1-5, with D hard to call. Sequencing was carried out using blood. The CDR3 protein is CASSWSYSSQPQHF. The CDR3 nucleotides read TGTGCCAGCAGCTGGAGTTATAGCAGTCAGCCCCAGCATTTT.